This TCR beta chain emerged from a study of T cells in localized non-small cell lung cancer. Study outcomes and limitations: Of the top 100 tumor clones, median roughly 60 were in adjacent lung, 25 to 35 among its top 100. The study found T cell clonality highest in uninvolved adjacent lung, above tumor.

CDR3 length equals 15 residues. V was shortened by 6 bases and J by 1 base, with 14 bases between the two germline ends. Germline-derived CDR1 and CDR2 are MNHNS and SASEGT. In the case of this clone: Its antigen remains unidentified.

The assay was immunoSEQ multiplex PCR, and TCRdb's table has in-frame clones only and misses some. This table holds about 52,000 clones, about 87% found once. The receptor was derived from a female donor with stage II lung adenocarcinoma. This sequence joins TRBV6-1 and TRBJ2-3; D gene uncertain. Sample: PBMCs, taken before any cancer treatment. The CDR3 region has the DNA TGTGCCAGCAGCCCCGACCTAGGACGCACAGATACGCAGTATTTT. It encodes CASSPDLGRTDTQYF.